This TCR beta chain originates from a study of T cells expressing NK-cell markers. TCRdb reprocessed the 5' RACE reads, with one entry per CDR3 protein and no DNA. Its clone listing holds 300,000 to 450,000 distinct CDR3 sequences. The CDR3 runs to 15 residues. Germline CDR1 reads SGHRS; CDR2 reads YFSETQ. The specimen sequenced was blood T cells: a sorted CD56 or NKG2C T cell subset, CD4+ or CD8+ T cells, or bulk PBMC T cells (not recorded which). The gene calls are TRBV5-1 and TRBJ2-2. The sequence derives from a man aged 18-75 years in good health. The CDR3: CASSLSLRNTGELFF.